Listed here are 24 T cell receptor beta chains from one sample, sequenced in a study of blood T cell repertoires in COVID-19. Assay used: immunoSEQ multiplex PCR; TCRdb lists only in-frame clones, some missing. This sample carries 70,000 to 90,000 clones, around 80% of them seen once, and the ten largest clones take 1.2%. Sequenced input: peripheral blood. The receptors originated from a woman of 80 years or more with acute or convalescent COVID-19.

This chain links TRBV7-9 with TRBJ2-7, with TRBD2 matching over 10 bases. CDR1 and CDR2 from the germline V gene are SEHNR and FQNEAQ (reference sequence). Trimming cost V 4 bases and J 2 bases; bases outside gene matches: 8. This CDR3 spans 16 amino acids. CDR3 nucleotides: TGTGCCAGCAGCTCCCCGGGACTAGCGAGACCCTACGAGCAGTACTTC. This gives the protein CASSSPGLARPYEQYF.

The V call is TRBV18, the J call TRBJ2-1, with 12 nucleotides matching TRBD1. CDR3 length equals 17 residues. V shed 4 bases, J shed 7 bases, and the junction held 11 bases outside the gene matches. Germline CDR1 is KGHSH and CDR2 is LQKENI. In DNA form, the CDR3 reads TGTGCCAGCTCACTAATCGGGGGACAGGGGGCGCGGAATGAGCAGTTCTTC. It is translated as CASSLIGGQGARNEQFF.

V and J are TRBV27 and TRBJ2-4; D is perhaps TRBD2 (6 bases). CDR1 is MNHEY and CDR2 is SMNVEV in the germline V gene (reference sequence). V was cut by 8 bases and J by 5 bases, with 16 bases left in between. The CDR3 is 14 residues long. CDR3 loop: CASRGVSGQNIQYF. The DNA for the CDR3 is TGTGCCAGCCGAGGGGTTAGCGGTCAAAACATTCAGTACTTC.

The CDR3 reads CASGGKGTDTQYF. CDR3 bases: TGTGCCAGCGGCGGGAAAGGTACAGATACGCAGTATTTT. The chain carries TRBV3-1 (or the pseudogene TRBV3-2) and TRBJ2-3, with a possible D match to TRBD2 (6 bases). The CDR3 has 13 amino acids. CDR1 and CDR2 from the germline V gene are LGHDT and YNNKEL (reference sequence). V was cut by 8 bases and J by 3 bases, with 12 bases left in between.

This clone counts as medium-sized (0.01 to 0.1%). V gene TRBV7-6 combines with J gene TRBJ1-4; D may be TRBD1 (6 bases). Germline V gene sequence: CDR1 SGHVS, CDR2 FNYEAQ. V was pared by 1 base and J by 5 bases, with 17 bases between. The CDR3 length is 17 residues. The CDR3 DNA sequence: TGTGCCAGCAGCTTAGAAGCAGGGTTACAGGGCAATGAAAAACTGTTTTTT. Translated, it gives CASSLEAGLQGNEKLFF. The full variable domain, its missing parts supplied by reference TRBV7-6 and TRBJ1-4, is GAGVSQSPRYKVTKRGQDVALRCDPISGHVSLYWYRQALGQGPEFLTYFNYEAQQDKSGLPNDRFSAERPEGSISTLTIQRTEQRDSAMYRCASSLEAGLQGNEKLFFGSGTQLSVL.

The chain combines TRBV10-2 with TRBJ1-2, with D possibly TRBD1 on 6 matching bases. The CDR3 extends over 14 amino acids. The germline CDR1 and CDR2 sequences are WSHSY and SAAADI. Deletions cut 2 bases from V and 4 bases from J, with 11 bases between. DNA of the CDR3: TGCGCCAGCAGTGAGATGGGGACAAGCTATGGCTACACCTTC. It codes for CASSEMGTSYGYTF.

In nucleotides, the CDR3 is TGTGCCAGCTCACCAGTGGGAAAAGGGGACACTGAAGCTTTCTTT. It translates to CASSPVGKGDTEAFF. V is TRBV18 and J is TRBJ1-1; possibly TRBD1 for D (5 bases). Germline lookup yields CDR1 KGHSH and CDR2 LQKENI. The germline V and J ends were trimmed by 2 bases and 3 bases, with 13 bases remaining between them. The CDR3 sequence is 15 residues long.

This rearrangement joins TRBV25-1 to TRBJ1-3; D is undetermined. V was cut by 7 bases and J by 3 bases, with 16 bases left in between. Germline CDR1 and CDR2: MGHDK and SYGVNS. This CDR3 spans 15 amino acids. The CDR3 DNA follows: TGTGCCAGCACCCGATCGGGGATCGGTGGAAACACCATATATTTT. As protein: CASTRSGIGGNTIYF.

This sequence joins TRBV3-1 (or the pseudogene TRBV3-2) and TRBJ2-1, with 10 bases identical to TRBD1. The CDR3 loop spans 14 amino acids. The germline V gene has CDR1 LGHDT and CDR2 YNNKEL (reference sequence). V lost 4 bases to trimming and J lost 11 bases; unmatched junction nucleotides: 8. CDR3 sequence reads: CASSPSDRGRKQFF. The CDR3 DNA is TGTGCCAGCAGCCCTTCTGACAGGGGGCGTAAGCAGTTCTTC.

This CDR3 is CASSLPGEVGSQPQHF. The CDR3 DNA sequence: TGCGCCAGCAGTCTCCCTGGGGAGGTAGGGTCCCAGCCCCAGCATTTT. The chain joins TRBV23-1 to TRBJ1-5; no firm D call. TRBV23-1 counts as an open reading frame of uncertain function. The CDR3 spans 16 residues. V lost 4 bases and J lost 7, with 20 bases in between.

This chain joins TRBV7-2 and TRBJ2-3; 11 positions match TRBD2. V was clipped by 4 bases and J by 4 bases; unmatched bases: 7. The CDR3 covers 16 residues. Germline V gene sequence: CDR1 SGHTA, CDR2 FQGNSA. DNA for the CDR3: TGTGCCAGCAGCTGGACTAGCGGGTCATCCTCAGATACGCAGTATTTT. It is translated as CASSWTSGSSSDTQYF.

The chain combines TRBV6-5 with TRBJ2-3; TRBD2 might be the D (5 bases). Germline values: CDR1 MNHEY, CDR2 SVGAGI. The CDR3 runs to 15 residues. Trimming took off 6 bases at V and 2 bases at J, with 15 bases between the two ends. In DNA form, the CDR3 reads TGTGCCAGCAGCCCAACTAGTCTACCCACAGATACGCAGTATTTT. The encoded protein is CASSPTSLPTDTQYF.

This clone was seen just once. Other DNA sequences from this sample encode an identical CDR3 as well. The J gene is TRBJ1-2, the V gene TRBV3-1 (or the pseudogene TRBV3-2); D is ambiguous. Germline V gene data show CDR1 as LGHDT and CDR2 as YNNKEL (reference sequence). Deletions cut 1 base from V and 3 bases from J, with 6 bases between. The length of the CDR3 is 13 residues. CDR3 loop: CASSQAGDYGYTF. CDR3 DNA: TGTGCCAGCAGCCAAGCCGGGGACTATGGCTACACCTTC.

About this clone itself: The junction departs from germline at one end; a sequencing error may be responsible. This chain connects TRBV6-1 to TRBJ1-1; no reliable D call. Germline values: CDR1 MNHNS, CDR2 SASEGT. CDR3 length equals 13 residues. The chain's CDR3 is CASNENMNTEAFF. Written as DNA, the CDR3 is TGTGCCAGCAATGAAAATATGAACACTGAAGCTTTCTTT.

The chain recombines TRBV6-4 with TRBJ1-3; D is unclear. V lost 6 bases and J 0 bases, leaving 6 bases between the germline ends. This CDR3 has 13 residues. Germline V gene sequence: CDR1 MRHNA, CDR2 SNTAGT. The CDR3 sequence is CASSQNSGNTIYF. CDR3 bases: TGTGCCAGCAGCCAAAACTCTGGAAACACCATATATTTT.

The rearrangement joins TRBV3-1 (or the pseudogene TRBV3-2) to TRBJ2-7; 9 nucleotides match TRBD2. CDR3 length: 15 residues. CDR1 and CDR2 (germline): LGHDT, YNNKEL (reference sequence). Trimming took 3 bases from V and 3 from J; bases not matched to a gene: 6. The CDR3 reads CASSQISGSLYEQYF. The CDR3 coding sequence is TGTGCCAGCAGCCAGATTAGCGGGAGTCTCTACGAGCAGTACTTC.

CDR3: CASRLGRMSPGDTQYF. As DNA, the CDR3 is TGTGCCTCACGCCTCGGACGTATGTCCCCAGGGGATACGCAGTATTTT. V usage is TRBV10-3 and J usage is TRBJ2-3, with D possibly matching TRBD1 (5 bases). CDR1 and CDR2 from the germline V gene are ENHRY and SYGVKD. The CDR3 consists of 16 residues. V was trimmed by 11 bases and J by 6 bases, leaving 27 bases between them.

The genes are TRBV6-5 and TRBJ1-2; D remains unclear. Trimming took off 3 bases at V and 6 bases at J, with 8 bases between the two ends. The germline V gene encodes CDR1 MNHEY and CDR2 SVGAGI. The CDR3 loop spans 12 amino acids. In DNA form, the CDR3 reads TGTGCCAGCAGTTATGCGGGGAATGGCTACACCTTC. It codes for CASSYAGNGYTF.

The chain links TRBV19 to TRBJ1-5; D unresolved. Germline CDR1 LNHDA, CDR2 SQIVND (reference sequence). The CDR3 is 16 residues long. The germline V and J ends were trimmed by 7 bases and 7 bases, with 23 bases remaining between them. CDR3: CASTPLSLAGKQPQHF. Written as DNA, the CDR3 is TGTGCCAGTACCCCCCTCAGCCTGGCGGGTAAGCAGCCCCAGCATTTT.

This clone was seen just once. CDR3 DNA: TGTGCCAGCAGCTTAGGGACAGGGGGAGATACGCAGTATTTT. Translating it yields CASSLGTGGDTQYF. The chain couples TRBV11-2 to TRBJ2-3; 10 positions match TRBD1. The CDR3 spans 14 residues. Germline values: CDR1 SGHAT, CDR2 FQNNGV. V was clipped by 1 base and J by 5 bases; unmatched bases: 0.

V gene TRBV3-1 (or the pseudogene TRBV3-2) combines with J gene TRBJ2-5; TRBD2 matches 12 bases. The CDR3 contains 16 residues. V trimming: 4 bases; J trimming: 5 bases; junction bases outside the gene matches: 8. Looked up from germline, CDR1 is LGHDT and CDR2 is YNNKEL (reference sequence). The CDR3 is CASSPHPSGGVETQYF. The DNA of the CDR3 is TGTGCCAGCAGCCCCCATCCTAGCGGGGGGGTGGAGACCCAGTACTTC.

This clone was seen only once. The chain joins TRBV28 to TRBJ1-2, with a possible D match to TRBD1 (6 bases). The CDR3 loop spans 13 amino acids. V lost 3 bases, J lost 6 bases, and 11 bases lay in between. Germline CDR1 and CDR2: MDHEN and SYDVKM. The CDR3 sequence: CASSLGGGDGYTF. DNA of the CDR3: TGTGCCAGCAGTTTGGGGGGGGGCGATGGCTACACCTTC.

A few counts support this clone. The chain has TRBV12-3 or TRBV12-4 and TRBJ2-5, with D possibly being TRBD1 (6 bases). This CDR3 has 13 residues. The V and J ends lost 2 bases and 4 bases respectively, with 8 bases between them. CDR3 DNA sequence: TGTGCCAGCAGTTTAACAGGGCCAGAGACCCAGTACTTC. It codes for CASSLTGPETQYF.

The chain employs TRBV5-1 and TRBJ2-7; 11 nucleotides agree with TRBD2. J was trimmed by 2 bases and V by 0 bases; bases with no gene match: 4. This CDR3 contains 16 residues. Germline V lookup: CDR1 SGHRS, CDR2 YFSETQ. DNA for the CDR3: TGCGCCAGCAGCTTGGAACTAGCGGGAGTTACCTACGAGCAGTACTTC. This sequence encodes CASSLELAGVTYEQYF. The entire variable domain, with the rest obtained from reference TRBV5-1 and TRBJ2-7, is as follows: KAGVTQTPRYLIKTRGQQVTLSCSPISGHRSVSWYQQTPGQGLQFLFEYFSETQRNKGNFPGRFSGRQFSNSRSEMNVSTLELGDSALYLCASSLELAGVTYEQYFGPGTRLTVT.